This T cell receptor beta chain was identified during a study of T-cell reconstitution after alpha-beta-depleted transplantation in children. General study results and limits: Several hundred expanded graft clones reportedly supplied alpha-beta T cells about two months after transplant.

The TCRbeta library incorporated unique molecular identifiers. TCRdb redid the calling of the PCR reads with MiXCR, one entry per CDR3 protein. The sample consists of over 400,000 distinct CDR3 sequences, 43% of them appearing once. Note on this clonotype: Its target is unknown.

The CDR3 has 14 residues. J gave up 5 bases and V 5 bases, and 8 bases lay outside the gene matches. The germline V gene encodes CDR1 KGHSH and CDR2 LQKENI. The clonotype originates from a girl aged 2 to 9 with aplastic anemia, due to receive a stem cell transplant. The chain couples TRBV18 to TRBJ2-5; 7 bases map to TRBD1. This specimen was PBMCs, taken before TCRalphabeta/CD19-depleted stem cell transplant. CDR3 nucleotide sequence: TGTGCCAGCTCAGCCACCGGACAGGCGGAGACCCAGTACTTC. The encoded protein is CASSATGQAETQYF.